Listed here are 10 T cell receptor beta chains from one sample, sequenced in a study of CD8 T cells in ankylosing spondylitis. TCRdb reprocessed the 5' RACE reads via MiXCR and lists one record per CDR3 protein. Of roughly 13,000 distinct CDR3 sequences listed, approximately 3% are singletons. Sequenced material: blood, either unsorted or a sorted T cell fraction (not recorded which). The receptors were sampled from a male donor with ankylosing spondylitis or in good health (not recorded which).

This clonotype occurred many times. V is TRBV9 and J is TRBJ2-3; no definite D call. CDR1 is SGDLS and CDR2 is YYNGEE in the germline V gene. The length of the CDR3 is 12 residues. Trimming took off 0 bases at V and 5 bases at J, with 4 bases between the two ends. For the CDR3, the DNA is TGTGCCAGCAGCGTAGATTTAGATACGCAGTATTTT. Amino acid sequence: CASSVDLDTQYF.

In this sample, this clonotype is medium-sized (0.01 to 0.1%). The chain couples TRBV9 to TRBJ1-6; 10 positions match TRBD1. Germline V gene sequence: CDR1 SGDLS, CDR2 YYNGEE. J was trimmed by 9 bases and V by 0 bases; bases with no gene match: 12. The CDR3 has 18 amino acids. CDR3 DNA sequence: TGTGCCAGCAGCGTAGGCCCGGATCCGGGACAGGGGAGTTCACCCCTCCACTTT. This codes for CASSVGPDPGQGSSPLHF.

This clonotype was seen repeatedly, ten times or more. This chain links TRBV9 with TRBJ2-2; a possible D gene is TRBD2 (6 bases). Germline V gene data show CDR1 as SGDLS and CDR2 as YYNGEE. CDR3 length: 18 residues. Trimming removed 0 bases at V and 2 bases at J, with 17 bases between. CDR3 coding DNA: TGTGCCAGCAGCGTAGTAGGAGCGGCCGGGGGTAACACCGGGGAGCTGTTTTTT. It specifies CASSVVGAAGGNTGELFF.

In this sample, this clonotype turned up many times. The chain combines TRBV9 with TRBJ2-3; D perhaps matches TRBD1 (6 bases). The length of the CDR3 is 15 residues. Trimming shortened V by 4 bases and J by 0 bases, and 12 bases separated the two germline ends. The germline V gene encodes CDR1 SGDLS and CDR2 YYNGEE. The CDR3 sequence is CASSPWTASTDTQYF. CDR3 sequence (DNA): TGTGCCAGCAGCCCATGGACAGCTAGCACAGATACGCAGTATTTT. The entire variable domain, with the rest obtained from reference TRBV9 and TRBJ2-3, is as follows: DSGVTQTPKHLITATGQRVTLRCSPRSGDLSVYWYQQSLDQGLQFLIQYYNGEERAKGNILERFSAQQFPDLHSELNLSSLELGDSALYFCASSPWTASTDTQYFGPGTRLTVL.

At least ten counts were recorded for this clonotype. J is TRBJ2-5 and V is TRBV9; the D call may be TRBD1 or TRBD2 (5 bases each). Germline V gives CDR1 SGDLS, CDR2 YYNGEE. V was pared by 0 bases and J by 4 bases, with 13 bases between. CDR3 length equals 15 residues. This CDR3 is CASSVDPGQGETQYF. The CDR3 nucleotides read TGTGCCAGCAGCGTAGATCCGGGGCAAGGAGAGACCCAGTACTTC.

In its sample, this clonotype ranks as medium-sized. This chain connects TRBV9 to TRBJ2-7; D remains unclear. Between the trimmed V and J ends, which lost 0 bases and 2 bases, there was a span of 9 bases. Germline V gene sequence: CDR1 SGDLS, CDR2 YYNGEE. The CDR3 runs to 14 residues. The CDR3 sequence is CASSVESNPYEQYF. The CDR3 DNA reads TGTGCCAGCAGCGTAGAATCAAATCCCTACGAGCAGTACTTC.

This clonotype has at least ten counts. The CDR3 loop reads CASSFTGDMNTEAFF. The DNA for the CDR3 is TGTGCCAGCAGCTTTACAGGGGATATGAACACTGAAGCTTTCTTT. The J gene is TRBJ1-1, the V gene TRBV9, with 7 bases matching TRBD1. V lost 4 bases, J lost 0 bases, and 6 bases stayed unmatched. Germline-derived CDR1 and CDR2 are SGDLS and YYNGEE. This CDR3 contains 15 residues.

This clonotype was detected ten times or more. The chain recombines TRBV9 with TRBJ2-1; possibly TRBD1 for D (5 bases). This CDR3 region has 15 residues. The germline V and J ends were trimmed by 0 bases and 1 base, with 8 bases remaining between them. Germline CDR1 reads SGDLS; CDR2 reads YYNGEE. The CDR3 DNA sequence: TGTGCCAGCAGCGTAGAACCAGGGTCCTACAATGAGCAGTTCTTC. Its protein is CASSVEPGSYNEQFF.

This clonotype was picked up many times. The J gene is TRBJ1-3, the V gene TRBV9; D might be TRBD1 (5 bases). CDR3 length equals 17 residues. Germline V CDR1 and CDR2: SGDLS, YYNGEE. Trimming removed 3 bases at V and 1 base at J, with 17 bases between. The CDR3 loop reads CASSASGTQVSGNTIYF. CDR3 sequence (DNA): TGTGCCAGCAGCGCATCCGGGACTCAAGTATCTGGAAACACCATATATTTT.

This clonotype was seen repeatedly, ten times or more. The V and J genes are TRBV9 and TRBJ2-1; 7 bases are a match to TRBD2. J was trimmed by 0 bases and V by 0 bases; bases with no gene match: 6. Germline CDR1 SGDLS, CDR2 YYNGEE. CDR3 length: 17 residues. The CDR3 region is CASSVDPAGASYNEQFF. CDR3 DNA sequence: TGTGCCAGCAGCGTAGATCCTGCGGGAGCCTCCTACAATGAGCAGTTCTTC.